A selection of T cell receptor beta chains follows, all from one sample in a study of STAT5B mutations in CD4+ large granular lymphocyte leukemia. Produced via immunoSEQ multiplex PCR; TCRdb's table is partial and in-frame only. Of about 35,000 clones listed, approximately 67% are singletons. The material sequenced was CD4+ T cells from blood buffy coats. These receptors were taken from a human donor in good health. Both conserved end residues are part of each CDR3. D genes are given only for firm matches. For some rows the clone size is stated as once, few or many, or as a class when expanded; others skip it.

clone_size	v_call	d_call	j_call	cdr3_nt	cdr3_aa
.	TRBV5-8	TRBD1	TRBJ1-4	TGTGCCAGCAGCAGATGGACAGGGGGCTTGGATGAAAAACTGTTTTTT	CASSRWTGGLDEKLFF
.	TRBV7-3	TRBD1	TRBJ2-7	TGTGCCAGCAGCCCGGGACAGATATCCTACGAGCAGTACTTC	CASSPGQISYEQYF
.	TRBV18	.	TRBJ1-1	TGTGCCAGCTCACCACCGGTTGCTGAAGCTTTCTTT	CASSPPVAEAFF
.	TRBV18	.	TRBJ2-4	TGTGCCAGCTCACCGGGGTCTACAGATAAAAACATTCAGTACTTC	CASSPGSTDKNIQYF
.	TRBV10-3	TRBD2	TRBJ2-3	TGTGCCATCAGAGGGGGTAGCGGGGGGTATGGTGATACGCAGTATTTT	CAIRGGSGGYGDTQYF
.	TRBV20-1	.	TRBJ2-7	TGCAGTGCTAGAGCATCCTACGAGCAGTACTTC	CSARASYEQYF
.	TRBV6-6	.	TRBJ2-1	TGTGCCAGCAGTCGGGACCCGCCCTGGGGTGAGCAGTTCTTC	CASSRDPPWGEQFF
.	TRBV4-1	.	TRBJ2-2	TGCGCCAGCAGCCAGCCGGTACAAGAACTGAACACCGGGGAGCTGTTTTTT	CASSQPVQELNTGELFF
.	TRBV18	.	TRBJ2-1	TGTGCCAGCTCAGCTAGCAGGAACAATGAGCAGTTCTTC	CASSASRNNEQFF
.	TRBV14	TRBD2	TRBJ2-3	TGTGCCAGCAGCCCGCGTTCGTCTAGCGGGGGGAGCACAGATACGCAGTATTTT	CASSPRSSSGGSTDTQYF
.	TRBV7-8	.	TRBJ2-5	TGTGCCAGCAGCTTAGGGGGTAGCCAAGAGACCCAGTACTTC	CASSLGGSQETQYF
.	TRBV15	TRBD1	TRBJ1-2	TGTGCCACCAGCAGGGGTAGGGGACAGGGGTCTGGCTACACCTTC	CATSRGRGQGSGYTF
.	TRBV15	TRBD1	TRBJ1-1	TGTGCCACCAGCAGAGATGGGGTGAGCCCCGGGACAGACACTGAAGCTTTCTTT	CATSRDGVSPGTDTEAFF
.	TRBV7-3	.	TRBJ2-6	TGTGCCAGCAGCTCAACCGGCTCTGGGGCCAACGTCCTGACTTTC	CASSSTGSGANVLTF
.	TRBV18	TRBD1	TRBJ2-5	TGTGCCAGCTCCCAGCAAGGGACAGATCAAGAGACCCAGTACTTC	CASSQQGTDQETQYF
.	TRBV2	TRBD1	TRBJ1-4	TGTGCCAGCAGTGGAGGCAGGGGGACAGAAAAACTGTTTTTT	CASSGGRGTEKLFF
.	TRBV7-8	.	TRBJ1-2	TGTGCCAGCAGCCCCCTCAATGGCTACACCTTC	CASSPLNGYTF
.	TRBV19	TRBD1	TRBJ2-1	TGTGCCAGTAGGAGACAGGGGTTCTTGGATGAGCAGTTCTTC	CASRRQGFLDEQFF
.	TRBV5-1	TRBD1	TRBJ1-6	TGCGCCAGCAGCTCCTTAAACAGGGGCAATTCACCCCTCCACTTT	CASSSLNRGNSPLHF
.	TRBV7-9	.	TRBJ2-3	TGTGCCACCGGGGGCAGCACAGATACGCAGTATTTT	CATGGSTDTQYF
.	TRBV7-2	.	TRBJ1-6	TGTGCCAGCAGCTTAAGGCAGGATTCTAATTCACCCCTCCACTTT	CASSLRQDSNSPLHF
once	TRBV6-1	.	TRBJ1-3	TGTGCCAGCAGTGAAGTGGGAGTAGCTGGAAACACCATATATTTT	CASSEVGVAGNTIYF
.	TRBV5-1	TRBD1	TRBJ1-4	TGCGCCAGCAGTCTAGGGACAGCAACTAATGAAAAACTGTTTTTT	CASSLGTATNEKLFF
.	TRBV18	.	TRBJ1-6	TGTGCCAGCTCACCACAGGGAAGTGGTGATTCACCCCTCCACTTT	CASSPQGSGDSPLHF
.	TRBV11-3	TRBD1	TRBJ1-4	TGTGCCAGCAGCCCTCACAGGGGGAGAGGTGAAAAACTGTTTTTT	CASSPHRGRGEKLFF
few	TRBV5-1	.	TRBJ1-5	TGCGCCAGCAGCTTGGGCGGGGCTGATAGCAATCAGCCCCAGCATTTT	CASSLGGADSNQPQHF
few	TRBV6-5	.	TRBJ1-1	TGTGCCAGCAGTTTCTGGGTCTTGAACACTGAAGCTTTCTTT	CASSFWVLNTEAFF
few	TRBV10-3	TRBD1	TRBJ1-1	TGTGCCATCAGTTCCGGACAGGTGGGGACTGAAGCTTTCTTT	CAISSGQVGTEAFF
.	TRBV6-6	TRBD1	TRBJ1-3	TGTGCCAGCGCCGCCGGGACAGGGCATGGAAACACCATATATTTT	CASAAGTGHGNTIYF